This TCR beta chain comes out of a study of CD4 and CD8 cells across lung adenocarcinoma regions. This clonotype was found a few times. Using its own MiXCR run on the PCR reads, TCRdb lists one record per CDR3 protein. The sample contains some 20,000 distinct CDR3 sequences, around 50% of which appear only once. Sequenced material: CD8+ T cells from the center of a lung tumor. The receptor was isolated from a female donor with lung adenocarcinoma. The CD4 and CD8 labels of this study may be unreliable.

The CDR3 coding sequence is TGTGCCAGCAGTGGAATAACAGGGAATGAGCAGTTCTTC. Protein product: CASSGITGNEQFF. The V gene is TRBV6-1, the J gene TRBJ2-1; perhaps TRBD1 as D (6 bases). The ends were cut back, 4 bases at V and 7 bases at J, with 11 bases in the middle. The CDR3 sequence is 13 residues long. CDR1 is MNHNS, CDR2 SASEGT, per germline.